This TCR beta chain was observed in a study of blood T cell repertoires in COVID-19. Seattle researchers signed up patients amid active infection and tracked them longitudinally. V was clipped by 3 bases and J by 5 bases, with 14 bases between them. CDR1 and CDR2 from the germline V gene are MDHEN and SYDVKM. CDR3 size: 15 residues. Only in-frame clones appear in the TCRdb table, and some are missing; sequencing was by immunoSEQ multiplex PCR. The sample consists of about 160,000 clones, around 82% of them appearing once. The sequenced sample consisted of peripheral blood. The chain links TRBV28 to TRBJ1-5; a possible D gene is TRBD1 (5 bases). This receptor was taken from a woman between 40 and 55 years old with COVID-19, enrolled during active disease. The CDR3 DNA follows: TGTGCCAGCAGTTTTTATGCAGGGATTTATCAGCCCCAGCATTTT. It yields the protein CASSFYAGIYQPQHF.